Here is one TCR beta chain with its context. The antigen is unknown. The authors incorporated unique molecular identifiers into the TCR beta cDNA libraries. TCRdb recomputed calls from the PCR reads with MiXCR, one row per CDR3 protein. Here the sample spans roughly 800,000 distinct CDR3 sequences, about 50% being singletons. These data are taken from a study of post-analysis software for immune sequencing data. About the research overall: As for disease course, relapsing-remitting, secondary progressive and progressive-relapsing multiple sclerosis were all included. Study-level points and caveats: Comparison of patients with controls showed about 5 TRBV segments more frequent in patients, TRBV5-6, TRBV5-1 and TRBV20-1 among them.

The CDR3 length is 13 residues. Germline-derived CDR1 and CDR2 are MRHNA and SNTAGT. Trimming took 5 bases from V and 8 from J, leaving 14 bases between them. Sequenced sample: blood. The clonotype originates from a girl aged 10 to 17 with multiple sclerosis. The chain uses TRBV6-4 and TRBJ2-3, with a tentative D call TRBD1 (5 bases). The CDR3 region is CASSTIGASTQYF. The DNA for the CDR3 is TGTGCCAGCAGTACTATAGGGGCAAGTACGCAGTATTTT.